This TCR beta chain was recorded in a study of blood T cells in healthy people across ages. Each donor's blood draw was roughly 10 milliliters of peripheral blood. Through a sample-barcoded 5' primer and a J-beta primer mix, a second PCR was run for roughly 6 to 12 cycles. Each cDNA molecule was tagged by a template-switch adaptor with 12 random nucleotides. Each single sample gave us at least 2.5 million CDR3-containing paired-end reads. TCRdb processed the 5' RACE reads anew with MiXCR; each CDR3 protein has one entry. Seen here are almost 1 million distinct CDR3 sequences, roughly 51% observed once, and the top ten hold roughly 23%. The germline V and J ends were trimmed by 4 bases and 3 bases, with 19 bases remaining between them. Germline V gives CDR1 LNHNV, CDR2 YYDKDF (reference sequence). The CDR3 sequence is 17 residues long.

The TCR sequence derives from a woman aged 60-70 years in good health. The chain links TRBV15 to TRBJ2-1, with TRBD1 as a possible D gene (6 bases). Sequencing used blood. The CDR3 coding sequence is TGTGCCACCAGCACCGGGAACAAGGGGGTGGGCTACAATGAGCAGTTCTTC. It translates to CATSTGNKGVGYNEQFF.